The sequence of this T cell receptor beta chain was determined in a study of a mutant IDH1 vaccine in newly diagnosed glioma. Study in general: Among treated patients, roughly 60% were male and roughly 40% female, and mean age was around 40 years.

About this clone itself: Its matching antigen is unknown.

Specified time point: week 47, end of study. It was 300 ug of mutant IDH1 20-mer peptide that made up each vaccine dose, given with topical imiquimod. This CDR3 has 12 residues. Germline V gene sequence: CDR1 ENHRY, CDR2 SYGVKD. Deletions cut 4 bases from V and 8 bases from J, with 11 bases between. Method: immunoSEQ multiplex PCR; TCRdb's copy keeps in-frame clones and lacks some. The data show 56,000 or so clones, 70% to 85% seen once. This receptor was obtained from a woman aged 40-49 years with glioma. Some clones in this sample may be carry-over from other donors' samples. This sample comprised PBMCs, obtained from a glioma patient whose treatment included an IDH1 peptide vaccine. The chain has TRBV10-3 and TRBJ1-1; D gene uncertain. In DNA form, the CDR3 reads TGTGCCATCAGTGGGGAAGGCAGAGAAGCTTTCTTT. The encoded protein is CAISGEGREAFF.